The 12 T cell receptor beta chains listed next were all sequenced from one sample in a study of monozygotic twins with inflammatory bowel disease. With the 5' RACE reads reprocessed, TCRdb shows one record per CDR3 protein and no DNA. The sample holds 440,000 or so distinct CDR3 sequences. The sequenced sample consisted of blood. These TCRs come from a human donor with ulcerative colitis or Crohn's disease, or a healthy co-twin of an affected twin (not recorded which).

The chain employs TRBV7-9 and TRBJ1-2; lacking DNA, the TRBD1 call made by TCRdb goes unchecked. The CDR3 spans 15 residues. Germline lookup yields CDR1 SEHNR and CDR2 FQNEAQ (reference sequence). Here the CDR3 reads CASSLDGSPGYGYTF.

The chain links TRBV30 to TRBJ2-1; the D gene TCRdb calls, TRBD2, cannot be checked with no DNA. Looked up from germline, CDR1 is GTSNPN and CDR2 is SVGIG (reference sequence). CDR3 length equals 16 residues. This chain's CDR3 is CAWRIRTSGRESEQFF.

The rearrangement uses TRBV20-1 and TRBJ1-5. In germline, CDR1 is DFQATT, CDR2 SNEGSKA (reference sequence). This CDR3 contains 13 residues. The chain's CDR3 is CSASREGNQPQHF.

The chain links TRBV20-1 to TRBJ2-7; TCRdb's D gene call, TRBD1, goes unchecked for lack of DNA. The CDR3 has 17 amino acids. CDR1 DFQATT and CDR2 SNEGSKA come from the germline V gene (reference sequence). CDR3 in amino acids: CSARDLSPGRDIYEQYF.

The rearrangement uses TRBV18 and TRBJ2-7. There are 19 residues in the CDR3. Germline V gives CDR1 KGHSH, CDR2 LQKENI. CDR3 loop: CASSPPGLSSNLRNHEQYF.

The CDR3 reads CASSYRQTGFLTEAFF. This chain uses TRBV6-5 with TRBJ1-1; the D gene TCRdb calls, TRBD1, cannot be checked with no DNA. The CDR3 is made up of 16 amino acids. Germline V gene lookup returns CDR1 MNHEY and CDR2 SVGAGI.

Here the CDR3 reads CSASFPSTDTQYF. V gene TRBV20-1 combines with J gene TRBJ2-3; checking the TCRdb D call of TRBD1 is not possible without DNA. Germline CDR1 is DFQATT and CDR2 is SNEGSKA (reference sequence). The CDR3 spans 13 residues.

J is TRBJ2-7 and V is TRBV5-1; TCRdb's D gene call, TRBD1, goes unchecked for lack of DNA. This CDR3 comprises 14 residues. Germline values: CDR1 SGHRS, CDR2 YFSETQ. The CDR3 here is CASSSGTATYEQYF.

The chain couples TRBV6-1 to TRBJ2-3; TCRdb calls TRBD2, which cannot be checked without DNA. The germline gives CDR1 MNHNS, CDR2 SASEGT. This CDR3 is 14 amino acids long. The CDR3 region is CASSDASGRPTQYF.

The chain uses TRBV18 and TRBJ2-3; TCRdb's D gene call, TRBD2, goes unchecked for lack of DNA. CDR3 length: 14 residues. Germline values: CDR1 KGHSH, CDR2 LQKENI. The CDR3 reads CASSAAGSTDTQYF. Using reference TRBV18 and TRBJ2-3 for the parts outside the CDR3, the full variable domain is NAGVMQNPRHLVRRRGQEARLRCSPMKGHSHVYWYRQLPEEGLKFMVYLQKENIIDESGMPKERFSAEFPKEGPSILRIQQVVRGDSAAYFCASSAAGSTDTQYFGPGTRLTVL.

The CDR3 sequence is CAWSVTGESGYTF. The V gene is TRBV30, the J gene TRBJ1-2; TCRdb selects TRBD1, and the lack of DNA leaves this call unchecked. From germline, CDR1 is GTSNPN and CDR2 SVGIG (reference sequence). The CDR3 is 13 residues long.

The CDR3: CASRAIGGAEEETQYF. The chain employs TRBV12-3 or TRBV12-4 and TRBJ2-5; TCRdb designates TRBD1, a call that cannot be tested without DNA. The CDR3 is 16 amino acids.